The 17 T cell receptor beta chains in this list originate from one sample, sequenced in a study of T cell responses to AZD1222 COVID-19 vaccine. The method was immunoSEQ multiplex PCR; TCRdb's version includes in-frame clones alone and lacks a portion of them. The data show 250,000 to 300,000 clones, with 90% to 95% seen just once and 0.55% held by the top ten. Specimen: peripheral blood, collected 28 days after the second AZD1222 dose. The receptor source for this set is an adult who received the AZD1222 COVID-19 vaccine.

The V and J genes are TRBV27 and TRBJ1-1; D is unresolved. The germline V and J ends were trimmed by 4 bases and 1 base, with 13 bases remaining between them. The CDR3 runs 15 residues. CDR1 is MNHEY and CDR2 is SMNVEV in the germline V gene (reference sequence). For the CDR3, the DNA is TGTGCCAGCAGTTCCCACTCGGACGGGAACACTGAAGCTTTCTTT. Protein product: CASSSHSDGNTEAFF.

This clone was seen a few times. The gene calls are TRBV9 and TRBJ1-6; 7 bases are a match to TRBD1. This CDR3 contains 17 residues. Germline CDR1 SGDLS, CDR2 YYNGEE. V was pared by 3 bases and J by 7 bases, with 13 bases of the junction left unmatched. CDR3 DNA: TGTGCCAGCAGCGCTGCCAACAGGGGCCCATGGAATTCACCCCTCCACTTT. It translates to CASSAANRGPWNSPLHF.

For this clone: An end of the junction differs from the germline gene, which may be a read error. The CDR3 sequence is CAISDDPGYEQFF. The DNA for the CDR3 is TGTGCCATCAGTGACGACCCAGGGTATGAGCAGTTCTTC. The V call is TRBV24-1, the J call TRBJ2-1, with D possibly being TRBD1 (5 bases). The CDR3 consists of 13 residues. The germline gives CDR1 KGHDR, CDR2 SFDVKD.

About this clone: At one of its ends the junction is not consistent with the germline gene, which may arise from a read error. CDR3 nucleotide sequence: TGCGCTGCGAGCGGGGCCTACAATGAGCAGTTCTTC. Protein product: CAASGAYNEQFF. This chain connects TRBV30 to TRBJ2-1; 7 bases match TRBD2. CDR3 length equals 12 residues. Germline lookup yields CDR1 GTSNPN and CDR2 SVGIG (reference sequence). Based on the CDR3 plus reference TRBV30 and TRBJ2-1, the full variable domain is SQTIHQWPATLVQPVGSPLSLECTVEGTSNPNLYWYRQAAGRGLQLLFYSVGIGQISSEVPQNLSASRPQDRQFILSSKKLLLSDSGFYLCAASGAYNEQFFGPGTRLTVL.

The CDR3 is CASNPQGPSAEFF. For the CDR3, the DNA is TGTGCCAGCAACCCCCAGGGCCCTTCCGCGGAGTTCTTC. The V gene is TRBV12-3 or TRBV12-4, the J gene TRBJ2-1, with D perhaps TRBD1 (5 bases). The CDR3 contains 13 residues. V was shortened by 7 bases and J by 14 bases, with 21 bases between the two germline ends.

This rearrangement joins TRBV6-2 or TRBV6-3 to TRBJ2-7; 12 bases are shared with TRBD2. Germline assignment: CDR1 MNHEY and CDR2 SVGEGT. The CDR3 length is 14 residues. The V and J ends lost 1 base and 7 bases, in that order; junction bases with no gene match: 2. CDR3 loop: CASSYFGTSGEQYF. The CDR3 DNA follows: TGTGCCAGCAGTTACTTCGGGACTAGCGGGGAGCAGTACTTC.

The V and J genes are TRBV27 and TRBJ2-4; 9 bases map to TRBD1. The CDR3 is made up of 17 amino acids. CDR1 is MNHEY, CDR2 SMNVEV, per germline (reference sequence). J gave up 2 bases and V 5 bases, and 10 bases lay outside the gene matches. Written as DNA, the CDR3 is TGTGCCAGCAGTCATCCCGGGGGGACAGGGTCCAAAAACATTCAGTACTTC. Protein: CASSHPGGTGSKNIQYF.

V gene TRBV28 combines with J gene TRBJ1-6, with 7 bases matching TRBD1. Per the germline V gene, CDR1 is MDHEN and CDR2 is SYDVKM. This CDR3 region has 14 residues. After removal of 6 bases from V and 11 bases from J, the junction contained 10 bases not matched to a gene. CDR3 protein: CASRSGTAGTPLHF. The CDR3 DNA follows: TGTGCCAGCAGAAGTGGGACAGCGGGGACACCCCTCCACTTT.

The chain combines TRBV28 with TRBJ2-7; no definite D call. Germline V gene lookup returns CDR1 MDHEN and CDR2 SYDVKM. The V end was cut by 3 bases, the J end by 7 bases, with 10 bases between. The CDR3 spans 12 residues. The CDR3 coding sequence is TGTGCCAGCAGTTTTTTCAGCCTGGAGCAGTACTTC. This codes for CASSFFSLEQYF.

The chain uses TRBV3-1 (or the pseudogene TRBV3-2) and TRBJ2-5; TRBD2 matches 11 bases. Germline CDR1 LGHDT, CDR2 YNNKEL (reference sequence). The CDR3 sequence is 14 residues long. The ends lost 6 bases at V and 4 bases at J; junction bases unmatched: 4. DNA for the CDR3: TGTGCCAGCAGGACTAGCGGGGAAGGAGAGACCCAGTACTTC. Translated: CASRTSGEGETQYF.

The CDR3 region has the DNA TGTGCCAGCTGGGAGATTCGGGGGCAGGCCGGGGAGCTGTTTTTT. This encodes CASWEIRGQAGELFF. The chain recombines TRBV6-5 with TRBJ2-2, with D perhaps TRBD1 or TRBD2 (6 bases each). CDR1 is MNHEY and CDR2 is SVGAGI in the germline V gene. This CDR3 is built from 15 residues. The ends were cut back, 8 bases at V and 6 bases at J, with 19 bases in the middle.

The chain uses TRBV11-1 and TRBJ1-1; D gene ambiguous. The length of the CDR3 is 14 residues. Trimming stripped 2 bases from V and 4 bases from J, with 11 bases between. Germline CDR1 reads SGHAT; CDR2 reads FQDESV (reference sequence). CDR3 protein: CASSLHAVSTEAFF. In nucleotides, the CDR3 is TGTGCCAGCAGCTTACATGCCGTCAGCACTGAAGCTTTCTTT.

V and J are TRBV7-9 and TRBJ2-3; 12 bases match TRBD1. CDR1 is SEHNR, CDR2 FQNEAQ, per germline (reference sequence). Trimming cost V 5 bases and J 5 bases; bases outside gene matches: 5. The length of the CDR3 is 15 residues. In nucleotides, the CDR3 is TGTGCCAGCAGCCAGGGACAGGGGGCCCAAGATACGCAGTATTTT. This sequence encodes CASSQGQGAQDTQYF.

The chain combines TRBV10-3 with TRBJ1-1; D remains ambiguous. The germline V and J ends were trimmed by 6 bases and 4 bases, with 18 bases remaining between them. The germline V gene has CDR1 ENHRY and CDR2 SYGVKD. CDR3 length: 15 residues. The CDR3 reads CAISHPPGSLTEAFF. For the CDR3, the DNA is TGTGCCATCAGCCACCCCCCGGGGAGTCTCACTGAAGCTTTCTTT.

This CDR3 reads CASSYTQYF. The CDR3 region has the DNA TGCGCCAGCAGTTATACGCAGTATTTT. The chain joins TRBV23-1 to TRBJ2-3; D not certain. TRBV23-1 is sorted into the ORF group, with uncertain function. V was trimmed by 5 bases and J by 7 bases, leaving 1 base between them. The CDR3 extends over 9 amino acids.

The V call is TRBV14, the J call TRBJ1-1; D call uncertain. The CDR3 runs 16 residues. Trimming shortened V by 4 bases and J by 3 bases, and 18 bases separated the two germline ends. Per germline, CDR1 SGHDN and CDR2 FVKESK. The CDR3: CASSPWIGPRDTEAFF. In DNA form, the CDR3 reads TGTGCCAGCAGCCCCTGGATCGGCCCCCGGGACACTGAAGCTTTCTTT.

V and J are TRBV28 and TRBJ2-5; 9 bases align to TRBD1. V was pared by 5 bases and J by 5 bases, with 9 bases of the junction left unmatched. This CDR3 comprises 15 residues. CDR1 MDHEN and CDR2 SYDVKM come from the germline V gene. CDR3 DNA: TGTGCCAGCAGTGCACCCGGGACAGGGTCTGAGACCCAGTACTTC. This encodes CASSAPGTGSETQYF.